Following are 23 T cell receptor beta chains from one sample sequenced in a study of T-cell reconstitution after alpha-beta-depleted transplantation in children. Preparation of the TCRbeta library was carried out with unique molecular identifiers. Using its own MiXCR run on the PCR reads, TCRdb lists one record per CDR3 protein. Seen here are 40,000 to 55,000 distinct CDR3 sequences, around a tenth observed once, and the top ten hold 27%. Here the sequenced sample was PBMCs, mostly from graft donor cells, taken 60 days after TCRalphabeta/CD19-depleted stem cell transplant. The source of these receptors is a male patient under 10 years old who had a stem cell transplant for chronic granulomatous disease, so the T cells may come from the graft donor.

The chain has TRBV6-1 and TRBJ2-7; 13 bases are a match to TRBD2. CDR3 length equals 19 residues. Looked up from germline, CDR1 is MNHNS and CDR2 is SASEGT. The V gene end was trimmed by 5 bases and the J gene end by 2 bases; junction bases not matched to a gene: 15. The CDR3 nucleotides are TGTGCCAGCAGTCGAGTACAGGGGACTAGCGGGAAGGGCCCCTACGAGCAGTACTTC. Protein sequence: CASSRVQGTSGKGPYEQYF.

This clonotype came up many times. This rearrangement joins TRBV12-3 or TRBV12-4 to TRBJ2-7; 12 nucleotides align to TRBD2. CDR3 size: 16 residues. V gave up 3 bases and J gave up 5 bases; unmatched junction bases: 8. CDR3 sequence: CASSFRLAGVGNEQYF. DNA of the CDR3: TGTGCCAGCAGTTTTCGACTAGCGGGAGTCGGAAACGAGCAGTACTTC.

The sample holds a few counts of this clonotype. The V gene is TRBV5-1, the J gene TRBJ1-3, with D hard to call. With 4 bases removed from V and 2 bases from J, the gap between germline ends came to 7 bases. Germline V gene data show CDR1 as SGHRS and CDR2 as YFSETQ. CDR3 length: 13 residues. The DNA of the CDR3 is TGCGCCAGCAGCCCGTGGACTGGAAACACCATATATTTT. Encoded protein: CASSPWTGNTIYF.

The rearrangement uses TRBV20-1 and TRBJ1-2; 12 bases match TRBD1. Germline CDR1 and CDR2: DFQATT and SNEGSKA (reference sequence). After removal of 5 bases from V and 8 bases from J, the junction contained 9 bases not matched to a gene. The CDR3 is 14 amino acids. The CDR3 DNA reads TGCAGTGCTGACCCCGGGACAGGGGGCCAGGGCTACACCTTC. Protein: CSADPGTGGQGYTF.

This clonotype occurred many times. The V gene is TRBV20-1, the J gene TRBJ2-2; possible D gene TRBD2, 5 bases. Per the germline V gene, CDR1 is DFQATT and CDR2 is SNEGSKA (reference sequence). The V end was cut by 5 bases, the J end by 0 bases, with 13 bases between. The CDR3 is made up of 15 amino acids. The CDR3 protein is CSARRYPANTGELFF. The CDR3 DNA sequence: TGCAGTGCTCGGAGGTATCCAGCGAACACCGGGGAGCTGTTTTTT.

This clonotype showed up many times. This chain connects TRBV12-3 or TRBV12-4 to TRBJ1-1; D is unclear. V was trimmed by 5 bases and J by 8 bases, leaving 9 bases between them. The CDR3 is made up of 11 amino acids. This CDR3 is CASSLQQEAFF. The CDR3 nucleotides are TGTGCCAGCAGTCTGCAGCAAGAAGCTTTCTTT.

This clonotype was found many times. The rearrangement joins TRBV29-1 to TRBJ1-1; D is undetermined. The CDR3 sequence is 11 residues long. Germline CDR1 reads SQVTM; CDR2 reads ANQGSEA. Trimming shortened V by 5 bases and J by 1 base, and 5 bases separated the two germline ends. The DNA of the CDR3 is TGCAGCGTTTACAGGAACACTGAAGCTTTCTTT. Its translation: CSVYRNTEAFF. The whole variable domain, filled in from reference TRBV29-1 and TRBJ1-1, reads SAVISQKPSRDICQRGTSLTIQCQVDSQVTMMFWYRQQPGQSLTLIATANQGSEATYESGFVIDKFPISRPNLTFSTLTVSNMSPEDSSIYLCSVYRNTEAFFGQGTRLTVV.

This clonotype has only a few counts. The chain links TRBV5-1 to TRBJ2-7; 14 bases align to TRBD2. Germline V CDR1 and CDR2: SGHRS, YFSETQ. Trimming cost V 2 bases and J 5 bases; bases outside gene matches: 9. The length of the CDR3 is 17 residues. In nucleotides, the CDR3 is TGCGCCAGCAGCTTCCTGGGACTAGCGGGAGTCCCCCACGAGCAGTACTTC. Translation gives CASSFLGLAGVPHEQYF. Full variable domain (outside the CDR3, taken from reference TRBV5-1 and TRBJ2-7): KAGVTQTPRYLIKTRGQQVTLSCSPISGHRSVSWYQQTPGQGLQFLFEYFSETQRNKGNFPGRFSGRQFSNSRSEMNVSTLELGDSALYLCASSFLGLAGVPHEQYFGPGTRLTVT.

This clonotype was counted many times. This chain links TRBV4-1 with TRBJ2-1; 9 bases are a match to TRBD1. CDR3 length equals 15 residues. V was pared by 6 bases and J by 4 bases, with 7 bases of the junction left unmatched. Germline V gives CDR1 MGHRA, CDR2 YSYEKL. The CDR3 loop is CASSHTGTGYNEQFF. CDR3 sequence (DNA): TGCGCCAGCAGTCACACCGGGACAGGGTACAATGAGCAGTTCTTC.

This clonotype was observed a single time. The chain couples TRBV20-1 to TRBJ2-2; 9 nucleotides agree with TRBD1. The CDR3 is 14 amino acids. In germline, CDR1 is DFQATT, CDR2 SNEGSKA (reference sequence). V shed 6 bases and J 4 bases; nucleotides not matched to a gene: 6. The CDR3 nucleotides read TGCAGTGCACGGGACAGGGAAGTCACCGGGGAGCTGTTTTTT. Residues: CSARDREVTGELFF.

This clonotype has at least ten counts. This chain uses TRBV7-2 with TRBJ1-1, with 9 bases identical to TRBD1. Germline CDR1 reads SGHTA; CDR2 reads FQGNSA. Trimming took 1 base from V and 4 from J; bases not matched to a gene: 4. The CDR3 runs 15 residues. This chain's CDR3 is CASSLVETGGTEAFF. DNA of the CDR3: TGTGCCAGCAGCTTAGTTGAGACAGGGGGCACTGAAGCTTTCTTT.

This clonotype has just a few counts. The chain uses TRBV27 and TRBJ2-3, with a tentative D call TRBD2 (6 bases). This CDR3 comprises 15 residues. Germline assignment: CDR1 MNHEY and CDR2 SMNVEV (reference sequence). V dropped 6 bases and J dropped 0 bases, with 13 bases sitting between them. CDR3 in DNA: TGTGCCAGCAGAGGTAAAGGGACTAGCACAGATACGCAGTATTTT. Translating it yields CASRGKGTSTDTQYF.

At least ten counts were recorded for this clonotype. The CDR3 loop is CASSKGSTEAFF. DNA of the CDR3: TGTGCCAGCAGTAAGGGGTCCACTGAAGCTTTCTTT. J is TRBJ1-1 and V is TRBV6-5, with a weak D call TRBD1 (5 bases). Germline V gives CDR1 MNHEY, CDR2 SVGAGI. Trimming took off 5 bases at V and 4 bases at J, with 8 bases between the two ends. This CDR3 region has 12 residues.

This chain links TRBV12-3 or TRBV12-4 with TRBJ1-6; D ambiguous. The CDR3 is 14 amino acids. Trimming stripped 3 bases from V and 7 bases from J, with 10 bases between. Written as DNA, the CDR3 is TGTGCCAGCAGTTTCAGAAGGACGAATTCACCCCTCCACTTT. This sequence encodes CASSFRRTNSPLHF.

This clonotype has at least ten counts. This chain uses TRBV14 with TRBJ2-7; 12 bases match TRBD2. Germline CDR1 and CDR2: SGHDN and FVKESK. The CDR3 runs 17 residues. V lost 5 bases, J lost 7 bases, and 15 bases stayed unmatched. The CDR3 loop reads CASSNRERLAGVREQYF. CDR3 coding DNA: TGTGCCAGCAGCAACAGAGAAAGACTAGCGGGAGTGCGAGAGCAGTACTTC.

This clonotype appeared many times. The V call is TRBV13, the J call TRBJ2-2; D unclear. V shed 5 bases and J shed 7 bases, with 14 bases lying between them. The CDR3 totals 14 residues. Germline V gives CDR1 PRHDT, CDR2 FYEKMQ (reference sequence). The DNA of the CDR3 is TGTGCCAGCAGCGAAAACCTGGGGTTCGGGGAGCTGTTTTTT. The encoded protein is CASSENLGFGELFF.

This clonotype was detected many times. The chain employs TRBV12-3 or TRBV12-4 and TRBJ2-1; D is perhaps TRBD2 (6 bases). Trimming shortened V by 7 bases and J by 5 bases, and 21 bases separated the two germline ends. This CDR3 region has 16 residues. The CDR3 DNA follows: TGTGCCAGCACCCGAATTTTGACGGGAGTGCACAATGAGCAGTTCTTC. Its protein product is CASTRILTGVHNEQFF.

This clonotype was counted many times. This chain uses TRBV5-5 with TRBJ2-1, with 16 nucleotides matching TRBD2. The CDR3 is 17 amino acids. V was clipped by 4 bases and J by 3 bases; unmatched bases: 4. The V gene's germline CDR1 is SGHKS and CDR2 YYEKEE (reference sequence). Here the CDR3 DNA reads TGTGCCAGCAGCCCAGGGACTAGCGGGAGGGTCTACAATGAGCAGTTCTTC. Its protein is CASSPGTSGRVYNEQFF.

The rearrangement uses TRBV15 and TRBJ2-5; tentatively, D is TRBD2 (5 bases). Germline V gene data show CDR1 as LNHNV and CDR2 as YYDKDF (reference sequence). CDR3 length equals 14 residues. Trimming stripped 1 base from V and 0 bases from J, with 6 bases between. In nucleotides, the CDR3 is TGTGCCACCAGCAGAGGAGCGGACCAAGAGACCCAGTACTTC. It yields the protein CATSRGADQETQYF. The entire variable domain, with the rest obtained from reference TRBV15 and TRBJ2-5, is as follows: DAMVIQNPRYQVTQFGKPVTLSCSQTLNHNVMYWYQQKSSQAPKLLFHYYDKDFNNEADTPDNFQSRRPNTSFCFLDIRSPGLGDTAMYLCATSRGADQETQYFGPGTRLLVL.

V usage is TRBV18 and J usage is TRBJ2-2, with TRBD1 identical over 10 bases. In germline, CDR1 is KGHSH, CDR2 LQKENI. The CDR3 runs 15 residues. Trimming at V came to 3 bases and at J to 4 bases, leaving 2 bases not matched to a gene. The CDR3 protein is CASSPGQGSTGELFF. Written as DNA, the CDR3 is TGTGCCAGCTCACCGGGACAGGGGTCCACCGGGGAGCTGTTTTTT.

This clonotype was seen repeatedly, ten times or more. The CDR3 reads CASSFASTDTQYF. Written as DNA, the CDR3 is TGTGCCAGCAGTTTTGCTAGCACAGATACGCAGTATTTT. J is TRBJ2-3 and V is TRBV27, with D uncertain. The germline V and J ends were trimmed by 3 bases and 0 bases, with 4 bases remaining between them. Germline CDR1 reads MNHEY; CDR2 reads SMNVEV (reference sequence). The CDR3 extends over 13 amino acids.

This clonotype showed up many times. The chain recombines TRBV15 with TRBJ1-1; D uncertain. Germline V gives CDR1 LNHNV, CDR2 YYDKDF (reference sequence). V was pared by 0 bases and J by 0 bases, with 5 bases between. This CDR3 comprises 14 residues. The CDR3 bases are TGTGCCACCAGCAGAGATAGGTTGAACACTGAAGCTTTCTTT. This encodes CATSRDRLNTEAFF.

This clonotype was seen at least ten times. The V call is TRBV27, the J call TRBJ2-7, with TRBD2 identical over 7 bases. Trimming removed 8 bases from V and 8 bases from J; junction bases left unmatched: 12. CDR1 is MNHEY, CDR2 SMNVEV, per germline (reference sequence). The CDR3 totals 13 residues. Here the CDR3 reads CASGRAGDRKQYF. The DNA of the CDR3 is TGTGCCAGCGGGAGGGCGGGCGACCGGAAGCAGTACTTC.